A single sample is the source of the 19 T cell receptor beta chains below, sequenced in a study of cytomegalovirus exposure and HLA in healthy donors. Primers: 60 Vbeta forward and 13 Jbeta reverse. The table came from immunoSEQ multiplex PCR; TCRdb's copy has only in-frame clones and leaves some out. Seen in this sample are 110,000 to 150,000 clones; the ten most common clones hold 0.9% to 1%. The specimen sequenced was PBMCs. The source of these receptors is a male donor in good health and CMV-seronegative.

V is TRBV5-5 and J is TRBJ2-7, with 9 bases lining up with TRBD2. The CDR3 extends over 16 amino acids. Per germline, CDR1 SGHKS and CDR2 YYEKEE (reference sequence). V dropped 4 bases and J dropped 0; count of bases not matched to a gene: 8. The CDR3 DNA reads TGTGCCAGCAGCCCCCGACTAGCGGAGTTCTCCTACGAGCAGTACTTC. Residues: CASSPRLAEFSYEQYF.

The rearrangement uses TRBV28 and TRBJ2-7; D unclear. CDR3 length equals 13 residues. V was clipped by 5 bases and J by 4 bases, with 12 bases between them. Per the germline V gene, CDR1 is MDHEN and CDR2 is SYDVKM. CDR3 loop: CASSTPGGYEQYF. CDR3 coding DNA: TGTGCCAGCAGTACCCCGGGTGGGTACGAGCAGTACTTC.

The chain employs TRBV7-9 and TRBJ2-7; the D gene is possibly TRBD2 (7 bases). The CDR3 consists of 17 residues. Germline loops: CDR1 SEHNR, CDR2 FQNEAQ (reference sequence). The V gene lost 1 base and the J gene lost 0 bases, with 16 bases spanning the gap. The CDR3 region has the DNA TGTGCCAGCAGCTTAGGGGGGGGCAGGACTAGCTCCTACGAGCAGTACTTC. Translated, it gives CASSLGGGRTSSYEQYF.

In DNA, the CDR3 is TGTGCCAGCAGCGAGAGGAGGGGTCTATTCTCTGGGGCCAACGTCCTGACTTTC. Translated: CASSERRGLFSGANVLTF. V is TRBV5-4 and J is TRBJ2-6, with a weak D call TRBD2 (6 bases). The germline V and J ends were trimmed by 4 bases and 0 bases, with 17 bases remaining between them. Germline assignment: CDR1 SGHNT and CDR2 YYREEE (reference sequence). The CDR3 consists of 18 residues.

The chain employs TRBV6-5 and TRBJ1-4; a possible D gene is TRBD1 (5 bases). The CDR3 contains 14 residues. Trimming removed 6 bases from V and 7 bases from J, with 15 bases in between. Germline V gene data show CDR1 as MNHEY and CDR2 as SVGAGI. The CDR3 is CASSQLGGGEKLFF. The CDR3 coding sequence is TGTGCCAGCAGCCAACTCGGGGGAGGTGAAAAACTGTTTTTT.

The V and J genes are TRBV6-6 and TRBJ1-1; D possibly corresponds to TRBD1 (6 bases). Between the trimmed V and J ends, which lost 5 bases and 6 bases, there was a span of 10 bases. This CDR3 has 12 residues. Germline V gene sequence: CDR1 MNHNY, CDR2 SVGAGI (reference sequence). The CDR3 DNA sequence: TGTGCCAGCAGTCAGGGGTACCCTGAAGCTTTCTTT. It codes for CASSQGYPEAFF.

The V and J genes are TRBV27 and TRBJ1-2, with 8 bases aligning to TRBD1. Trimming removed 5 bases from V and 2 bases from J; junction bases left unmatched: 10. Per the germline V gene, CDR1 is MNHEY and CDR2 is SMNVEV (reference sequence). CDR3 length: 16 residues. The CDR3 protein is CASSPGQGPANYGYTF. Written as DNA, the CDR3 is TGTGCCAGCAGTCCCGGACAGGGACCAGCCAACTATGGCTACACCTTC.

J is TRBJ2-1 and V is TRBV29-1, with D hard to call. Germline V gives CDR1 SQVTM, CDR2 ANQGSEA. The CDR3 length is 14 residues. V lost 6 bases and J lost 2, with 14 bases in between. CDR3 loop: CSVLQESAYNEQFF. CDR3 sequence (DNA): TGCAGCGTACTACAAGAGTCCGCCTACAATGAGCAGTTCTTC.

V usage is TRBV11-2 and J usage is TRBJ2-3; 8 bases are a match to TRBD1. The CDR3 loop spans 18 amino acids. Germline trimming cut 1 base from V and 1 base from J; bases unmatched to any gene: 10. The germline gives CDR1 SGHAT, CDR2 FQNNGV. CDR3 sequence (DNA): TGTGCCAGCAGCTTAGGGGGAAGGGTGGACAGGGGCACAGATACGCAGTATTTT. This translates into CASSLGGRVDRGTDTQYF.

The chain links TRBV5-1 to TRBJ1-6, with D perhaps matching TRBD1 (6 bases). Germline V CDR1 and CDR2: SGHRS, YFSETQ. CDR3 length: 14 residues. V was trimmed by 0 bases and J by 10 bases, leaving 11 bases between them. CDR3 sequence (DNA): TGCGCCAGCAGCTTGGACAGGGTCACCTCACCCCTCCACTTT. Encoded protein: CASSLDRVTSPLHF. Together with reference TRBV5-1 and TRBJ1-6, the CDR3 gives the full variable domain: KAGVTQTPRYLIKTRGQQVTLSCSPISGHRSVSWYQQTPGQGLQFLFEYFSETQRNKGNFPGRFSGRQFSNSRSEMNVSTLELGDSALYLCASSLDRVTSPLHFGNGTRLTVT.

The chain combines TRBV19 with TRBJ2-7; maybe TRBD2 (5 bases). V was trimmed by 5 bases and J by 2 bases, leaving 13 bases between them. The germline V gene encodes CDR1 LNHDA and CDR2 SQIVND (reference sequence). The CDR3 sequence is 14 residues long. CDR3 DNA: TGTGCCAGTAGTCCCAGCGGAGCAGCCTACGAGCAGTACTTC. This gives the protein CASSPSGAAYEQYF. Full variable domain (outside the CDR3, taken from reference TRBV19 and TRBJ2-7): DGGITQSPKYLFRKEGQNVTLSCEQNLNHDAMYWYRQDPGQGLRLIYYSQIVNDFQKGDIAEGYSVSREKKESFPLTVTSAQKNPTAFYLCASSPSGAAYEQYFGPGTRLTVT.

The chain carries TRBV19 and TRBJ1-6; D is unresolved. CDR3 length: 15 residues. V shed 7 bases and J shed 0 bases, with 10 bases lying between them. CDR1 and CDR2 (germline): LNHDA, SQIVND (reference sequence). For the CDR3, the DNA is TGTGCCAGTATTAACCGGAGCTCCTATAATTCACCCCTCCACTTT. Its protein is CASINRSSYNSPLHF. The full variable domain, with the rest looked up from reference TRBV19 and TRBJ1-6, is DGGITQSPKYLFRKEGQNVTLSCEQNLNHDAMYWYRQDPGQGLRLIYYSQIVNDFQKGDIAEGYSVSREKKESFPLTVTSAQKNPTAFYLCASINRSSYNSPLHFGNGTRLTVT.

The chain combines TRBV5-4 with TRBJ2-7; the D gene is possibly TRBD2 (6 bases). The CDR3 sequence is 14 residues long. V shed 0 bases and J shed 4 bases, with 11 bases lying between them. Germline V gene sequence: CDR1 SGHNT, CDR2 YYREEE (reference sequence). The CDR3 protein is CASSLVPGGYEQYF. The CDR3 DNA reads as TGTGCCAGCAGCTTGGTGCCAGGAGGGTACGAGCAGTACTTC.

CDR3 region: CASSEALEGNNSPLHF. The DNA of the CDR3 is TGTGCCAGCAGTGAAGCGCTGGAGGGGAACAATTCACCCCTCCACTTT. This chain joins TRBV2 and TRBJ1-6; D perhaps matches TRBD1 (5 bases). Trimming pared 0 bases from V and 7 bases from J, leaving 13 bases between. Germline V gene data show CDR1 as SNHLY and CDR2 as FYNNEI. This CDR3 has 16 residues.

The chain employs TRBV15 and TRBJ2-1; possible D gene TRBD1, 5 bases. CDR1 and CDR2 (germline): LNHNV, YYDKDF (reference sequence). This CDR3 spans 14 amino acids. V was cut by 0 bases and J by 8 bases, with 11 bases left in between. CDR3 sequence (DNA): TGTGCCACCAGCAGAGACAGGGCGCAGGATGAGCAGTTCTTC. Its protein product is CATSRDRAQDEQFF.

This chain connects TRBV18 to TRBJ1-1; TRBD1 agrees at 8 bases. Germline loops: CDR1 KGHSH, CDR2 LQKENI. V lost 2 bases to trimming and J lost 5 bases; unmatched junction nucleotides: 7. The CDR3 length is 15 residues. The CDR3 nucleotides are TGTGCCAGCTCACCAATAGACAGGGGAAATACTGAAGCTTTCTTT. Translation gives CASSPIDRGNTEAFF.

The V call is TRBV11-3, the J call TRBJ2-2, with D perhaps TRBD2 (6 bases). V gave up 5 bases and J gave up 7 bases, with 8 bases separating them. The germline V gene has CDR1 SGHNT and CDR2 YENEEA. The CDR3 length is 12 residues. The DNA for the CDR3 is TGTGCCAGCAGCGGAGGGTACGGGGAGCTGTTTTTT. The encoded protein is CASSGGYGELFF.

This chain connects TRBV6-1 to TRBJ1-2; a weak D match, TRBD1 (5 bases). The CDR3 covers 15 residues. V lost 3 bases and J lost 7, with 18 bases in between. CDR1 and CDR2 (germline): MNHNS, SASEGT. Here the CDR3 reads CASSEGTGRWGGYTF. CDR3 DNA sequence: TGTGCCAGCAGTGAGGGGACGGGGAGGTGGGGTGGCTACACCTTC.

This chain connects TRBV18 to TRBJ2-2, with TRBD2 matching over 7 bases. In germline, CDR1 is KGHSH, CDR2 LQKENI. This CDR3 comprises 16 residues. Trimming took 5 bases from V and 0 from J; bases not matched to a gene: 6. This CDR3 is CASSADLAANTGELFF. The CDR3 DNA sequence: TGTGCCAGCTCAGCGGATCTAGCGGCGAACACCGGGGAGCTGTTTTTT.